This is a list of T cell receptor beta chains from one sample in a study of shared clonotypes between healthy human individuals. Clones were sequenced by immunoSEQ multiplex PCR, and TCRdb holds only the in-frame ones, with some missing. The sample holds roughly 660,000 clones; 90% are singletons and the top ten take 34%. The sequenced sample consisted of memory CD8+ T cells from PBMCs. The receptors originated from a man in his late teens or twenties in good health. Some clones in this sample may be carry-over from other donors' samples. Each CDR3 is given with its conserved first and last residue. A D gene is named only where the DNA matches it firmly. Only some rows state a clone size, as once, few, many or a class for expanded clones.

TRBD2	.	TRBV27	TRBJ2-7	TGTGCCAGCAGTTTATACCCAGCGGGAGAACCACCCTACGAGCAGTACTTC	CASSLYPAGEPPYEQYF
.	.	TRBV2	TRBJ2-5	TGTGCCAGCAGGGGGCCCCGAAGGACCCAGTACTTC	CASRGPRRTQYF
.	.	TRBV28	TRBJ1-1	TGTGCCAGCAGTTTCCCCCCCGCAGGGGCGCTAAACACTGAAGCTTTCTTT	CASSFPPAGALNTEAFF
.	.	TRBV27	TRBJ1-5	TGTGCCAGCGGCCGCGTGGGAGGATATAGCAATCAGCCCCAGCATTTT	CASGRVGGYSNQPQHF
.	.	TRBV7-9	TRBJ2-7	TGTGCCAGCAGCTTAAGCCGTTGGGATTTAGGTAGCTACGAGCAGTACTTC	CASSLSRWDLGSYEQYF
TRBD2	.	TRBV2	TRBJ2-3	TGTGCCAACAAAAAAAGCGGGAGTCCGACAGATACGCAGTATTTT	CANKKSGSPTDTQYF
TRBD2	.	TRBV27	TRBJ2-3	TGTGCCAGCAGTTTATGGCCTAGCGGGGGCCTCACAGATACGCAGTATTTT	CASSLWPSGGLTDTQYF
TRBD1	.	TRBV2	TRBJ1-2	TGTGCCAGCAGGCACGGATATATAACAGGGGCGCAGGGCTACACCTTC	CASRHGYITGAQGYTF
.	.	TRBV5-1	TRBJ2-2	TGCGCCAGCAGCTTCAACACCGGGGAGCTGTTTTTT	CASSFNTGELFF
.	.	TRBV29-1	TRBJ2-7	TGCAGCGTTCCCGACACGCTCGGCGAGCAGTACTTC	CSVPDTLGEQYF
.	.	TRBV5-6	TRBJ2-5	TGTGCCAGCAGCTTGGACGTGGCTCCAAGGTCCCAGTACTTC	CASSLDVAPRSQYF
.	.	TRBV29-1	TRBJ2-7	TGCAGCGCCCTCAGACAGCATTCCTACGAGCAGTACTTC	CSALRQHSYEQYF
TRBD2	once	TRBV7-9	TRBJ2-7	TGTGCCAGCAGCTTAAGGGCGGGAGTGTTCCACGAGCAGTACTTC	CASSLRAGVFHEQYF
.	.	TRBV4-3	TRBJ2-3	TGCGCCAGCAGCCAAGATGGGGGGCTCCCCACAGATACGCAGTATTTT	CASSQDGGLPTDTQYF
.	few	TRBV30	TRBJ1-1	TGTGCCTGGAGCTTAACGGGGACAACTGAAGCTTTCTTT	CAWSLTGTTEAFF
.	.	TRBV18	TRBJ2-2	TGTGCCAGCTCACCACCGTCAGGGGCGAACACCGGGGAGCTGTTTTTT	CASSPPSGANTGELFF
TRBD2	.	TRBV27	TRBJ2-1	TGTGCCAGCGGACTAGCGAACAATGAGCAGTTCTTC	CASGLANNEQFF
.	.	TRBV6-6	TRBJ2-7	TGTGCCAGCAGCAAGGGAGACTACGAGCAGTACTTC	CASSKGDYEQYF
.	.	TRBV7-9	TRBJ2-1	TGTGCCAGCAGCCCCCGTGGGGTCAATGAGCAGTTCTTC	CASSPRGVNEQFF
TRBD1	.	TRBV7-6	TRBJ1-1	TGTGCCAGCAGCGGGAGGGCAGGGGGCTCTCGGGCAATGAACACTGAAGCTTTCTTT	CASSGRAGGSRAMNTEAFF
.	.	TRBV9	TRBJ2-3	TGTGCCAGCAGCGGGGATACGCAGTATTTT	CASSGDTQYF
.	.	TRBV11-2	TRBJ2-1	TGTGCCAGCAGCTTAGTTGATGAGCAGTTCTTC	CASSLVDEQFF